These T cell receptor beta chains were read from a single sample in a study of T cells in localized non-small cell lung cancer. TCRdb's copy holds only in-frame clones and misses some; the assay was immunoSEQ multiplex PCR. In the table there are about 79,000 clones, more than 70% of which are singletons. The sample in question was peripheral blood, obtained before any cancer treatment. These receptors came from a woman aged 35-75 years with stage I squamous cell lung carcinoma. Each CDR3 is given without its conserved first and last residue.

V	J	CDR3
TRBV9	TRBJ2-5	ASSPQETQY
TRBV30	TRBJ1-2	AWSVRGTDYGYT
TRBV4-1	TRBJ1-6	ASSQVEVSPLH
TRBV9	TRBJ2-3	ASSARTGVAVDTQY
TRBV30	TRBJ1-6	ALKVGSPLH
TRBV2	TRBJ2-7	ASSELGVTYEQY
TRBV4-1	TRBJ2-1	ASSQELAGYEQF
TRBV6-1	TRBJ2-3	ASSMGHITDTQY
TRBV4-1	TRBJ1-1	ASSQDGGWYTEAF
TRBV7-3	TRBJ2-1	ASSLRRGDSYNEQF
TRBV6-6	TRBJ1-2	ASSSGLWGYT
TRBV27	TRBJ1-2	ASRPGYGYGYT
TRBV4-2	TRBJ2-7	ASSQDQGGQRYEQY
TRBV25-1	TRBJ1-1	ASRGTGKNTEAF
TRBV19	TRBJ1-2	ASSMAPRTPDGYT
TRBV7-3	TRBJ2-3	ASSPGTSVWDTQY
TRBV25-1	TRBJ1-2	ASRRTGANYGYT
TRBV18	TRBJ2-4	ASSGGGTVFSAKNIQY
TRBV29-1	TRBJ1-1	SVQQGFIAEAF
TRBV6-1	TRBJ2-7	ASIRDRAVYEQY
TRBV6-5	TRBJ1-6	ASSYSRAGGSPLH
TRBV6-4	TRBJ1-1	ASSDEGHTEAF
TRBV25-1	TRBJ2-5	ASTERGGRETQY
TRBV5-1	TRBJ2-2	ASSLGLLAGFSPGELF
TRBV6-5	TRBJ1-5	ASSYSQIQH
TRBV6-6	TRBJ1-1	AIRQGQNTEAF
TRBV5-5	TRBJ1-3	ASSSIQGTGNTIY
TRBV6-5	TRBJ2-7	ASSFLAGGTYEQY
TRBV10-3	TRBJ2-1	ATIRGQGSNEQF
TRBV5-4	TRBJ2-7	ASSEQGYEQY
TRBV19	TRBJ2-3	ASRPAYTDTQY
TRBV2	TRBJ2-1	ASSEDRGGYNEQF
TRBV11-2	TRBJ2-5	ASSFLETQY